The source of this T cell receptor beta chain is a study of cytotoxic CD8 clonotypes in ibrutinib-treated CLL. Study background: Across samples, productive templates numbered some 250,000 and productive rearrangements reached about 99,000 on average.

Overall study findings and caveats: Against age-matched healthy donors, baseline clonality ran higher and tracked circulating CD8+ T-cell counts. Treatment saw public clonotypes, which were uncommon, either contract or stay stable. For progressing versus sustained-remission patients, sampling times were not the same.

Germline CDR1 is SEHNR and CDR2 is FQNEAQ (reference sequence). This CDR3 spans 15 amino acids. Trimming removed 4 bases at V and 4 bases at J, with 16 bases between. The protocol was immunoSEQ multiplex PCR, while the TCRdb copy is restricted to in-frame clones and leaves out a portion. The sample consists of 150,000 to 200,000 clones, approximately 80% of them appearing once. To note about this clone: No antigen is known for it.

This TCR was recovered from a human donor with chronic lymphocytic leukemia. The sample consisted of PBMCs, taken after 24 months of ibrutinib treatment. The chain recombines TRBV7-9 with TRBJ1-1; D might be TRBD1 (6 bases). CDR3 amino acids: CASSSPQGQTTEAFF. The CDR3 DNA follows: TGTGCCAGCAGCTCTCCCCAGGGGCAGACCACTGAAGCTTTCTTT.